The 5 T cell receptor beta chains below all came from one sample that was sequenced in a study of cytomegalovirus exposure and HLA in healthy donors. The PCR employed 60 Vbeta primers together with 13 Jbeta primers. Profiled with immunoSEQ multiplex PCR; TCRdb holds only in-frame clones, not every one. The sample carries about 150,000 clones, 65% to 90% recorded once. Sequencing was done on a sample of PBMCs. Receptors originate from a woman aged 18-30 years in good health and CMV-seronegative.

The chain has TRBV5-6 and TRBJ1-2; possibly TRBD1 for D (5 bases). The CDR3 loop spans 13 amino acids. The ends were cut back, 4 bases at V and 2 bases at J, with 9 bases in the middle. CDR1 is SGHDT and CDR2 is YYEEEE in the germline V gene. CDR3 region: CASSPTENYGYTF. Written as DNA, the CDR3 is TGTGCCAGCAGCCCGACAGAGAACTATGGCTACACCTTC.

This chain uses TRBV11-3 with TRBJ2-7; 9 bases fit TRBD1. After removal of 5 bases from V and 0 bases from J, the junction contained 11 bases not matched to a gene. The CDR3 sequence is 17 residues long. Germline-derived CDR1 and CDR2 are SGHNT and YENEEA. CDR3 amino acids: CASSPTPGQGGSYEQYF. The DNA of the CDR3 is TGTGCCAGCAGCCCTACGCCGGGACAGGGTGGCTCCTACGAGCAGTACTTC.

As DNA, the CDR3 is TGTGCCAGTAGTATGGAGGGCACTGAAGCTTTCTTT. It codes for CASSMEGTEAFF. V usage is TRBV19 and J usage is TRBJ1-1; D gene ambiguous. CDR3 length: 12 residues. The V end was cut by 3 bases, the J end by 4 bases, with 6 bases between. In germline, CDR1 is LNHDA, CDR2 SQIVND (reference sequence).

The rearrangement joins TRBV7-9 to TRBJ1-1; unclear D gene. V was clipped by 5 bases and J by 1 base, with 11 bases between them. The CDR3 sequence is 14 residues long. The V gene's germline CDR1 is SEHNR and CDR2 FQNEAQ (reference sequence). CDR3 DNA: TGTGCCAGCAGCCAACTAGACGGGAACACTGAAGCTTTCTTT. It is translated as CASSQLDGNTEAFF.

The chain has TRBV5-5 and TRBJ1-2; maybe TRBD1 (6 bases). There are 13 residues in the CDR3. CDR1 and CDR2 (germline): SGHKS, YYEKEE (reference sequence). Trimming pared 5 bases from V and 4 bases from J, leaving 12 bases between. CDR3: CASSQQGFYGYTF. CDR3 bases: TGTGCCAGCAGTCAACAGGGTTTCTATGGCTACACCTTC.